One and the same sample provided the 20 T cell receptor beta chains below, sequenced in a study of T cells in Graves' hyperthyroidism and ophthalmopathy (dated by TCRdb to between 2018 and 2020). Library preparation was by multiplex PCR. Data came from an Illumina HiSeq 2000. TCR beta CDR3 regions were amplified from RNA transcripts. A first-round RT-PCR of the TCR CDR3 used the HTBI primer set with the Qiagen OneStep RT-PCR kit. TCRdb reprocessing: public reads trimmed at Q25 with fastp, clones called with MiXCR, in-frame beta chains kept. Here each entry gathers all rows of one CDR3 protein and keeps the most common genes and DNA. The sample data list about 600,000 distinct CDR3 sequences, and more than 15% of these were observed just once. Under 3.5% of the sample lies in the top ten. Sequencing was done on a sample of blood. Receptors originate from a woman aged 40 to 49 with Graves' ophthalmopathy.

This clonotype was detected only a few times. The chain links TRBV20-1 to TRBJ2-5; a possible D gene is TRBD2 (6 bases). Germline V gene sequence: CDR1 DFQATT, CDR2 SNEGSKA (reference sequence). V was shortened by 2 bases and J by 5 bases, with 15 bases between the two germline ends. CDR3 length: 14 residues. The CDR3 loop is CSARYGTPEETQYF. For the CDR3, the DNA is TGCAGTGCTAGATACGGGACTCCCGAGGAGACCCAGTACTTC.

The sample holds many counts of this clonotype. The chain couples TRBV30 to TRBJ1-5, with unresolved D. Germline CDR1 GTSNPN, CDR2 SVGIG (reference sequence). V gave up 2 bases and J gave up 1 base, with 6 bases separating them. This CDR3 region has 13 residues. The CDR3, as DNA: TGTGCCTGGAGTTTGGGCAGCAATCAGCCCCAGCATTTT. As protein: CAWSLGSNQPQHF.

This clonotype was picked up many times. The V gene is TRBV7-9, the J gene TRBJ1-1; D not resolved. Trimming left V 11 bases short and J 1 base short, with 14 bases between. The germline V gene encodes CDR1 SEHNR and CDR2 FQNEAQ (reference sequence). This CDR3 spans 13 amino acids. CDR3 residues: CAVKVAANTEAFF. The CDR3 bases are TGTGCCGTCAAAGTCGCAGCGAACACTGAAGCTTTCTTT.

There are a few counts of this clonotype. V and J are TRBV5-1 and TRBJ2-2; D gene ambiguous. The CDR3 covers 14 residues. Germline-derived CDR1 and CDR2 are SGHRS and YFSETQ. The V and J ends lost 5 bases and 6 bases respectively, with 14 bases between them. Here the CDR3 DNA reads TGCGCCAGCAGTTGGAGTCCGCCAGCCGGGGAGCTGTTTTTT. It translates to CASSWSPPAGELFF.

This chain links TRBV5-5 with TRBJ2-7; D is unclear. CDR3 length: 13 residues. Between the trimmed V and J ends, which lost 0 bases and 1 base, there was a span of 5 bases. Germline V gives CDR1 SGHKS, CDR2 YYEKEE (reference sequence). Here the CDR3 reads CASSLVPSYEQYF. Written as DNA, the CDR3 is TGTGCCAGCAGCTTGGTTCCTTCCTACGAGCAGTACTTC. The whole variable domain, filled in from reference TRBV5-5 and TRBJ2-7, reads DAGVTQSPTHLIKTRGQQVTLRCSPISGHKSVSWYQQVLGQGPQFIFQYYEKEERGRGNFPDRFSARQFPNYSSELNVNALLLGDSALYLCASSLVPSYEQYFGPGTRLTVT.

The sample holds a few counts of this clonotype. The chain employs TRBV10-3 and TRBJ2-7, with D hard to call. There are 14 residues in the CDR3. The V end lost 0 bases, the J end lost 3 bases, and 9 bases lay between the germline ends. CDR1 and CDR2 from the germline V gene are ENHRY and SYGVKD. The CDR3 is CAISESSRSYEQYF. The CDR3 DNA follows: TGTGCCATCAGTGAGTCGAGCAGGAGCTACGAGCAGTACTTC.

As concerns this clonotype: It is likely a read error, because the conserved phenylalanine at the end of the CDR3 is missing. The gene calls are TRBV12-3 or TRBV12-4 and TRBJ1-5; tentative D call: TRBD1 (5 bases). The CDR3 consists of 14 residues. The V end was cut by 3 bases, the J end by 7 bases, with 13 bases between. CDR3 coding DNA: TGTGCCAGCAGTTTTGGGGGAGGGAAGCAGCCCCAGCATCTT. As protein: CASSFGGGKQPQHL.

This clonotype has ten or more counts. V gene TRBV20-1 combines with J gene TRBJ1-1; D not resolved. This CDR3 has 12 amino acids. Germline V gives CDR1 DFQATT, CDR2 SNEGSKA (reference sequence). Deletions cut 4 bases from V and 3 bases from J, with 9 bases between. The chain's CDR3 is CSAKGLDTEAFF. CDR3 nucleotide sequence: TGCAGTGCTAAAGGGTTGGACACTGAAGCTTTCTTT.

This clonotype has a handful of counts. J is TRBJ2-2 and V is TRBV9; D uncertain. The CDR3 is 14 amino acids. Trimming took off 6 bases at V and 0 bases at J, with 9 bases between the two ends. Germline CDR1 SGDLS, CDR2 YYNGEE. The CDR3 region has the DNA TGTGCCAGCACAAAGACCCCGAACACCGGGGAGCTGTTTTTT. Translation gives CASTKTPNTGELFF.

CDR3 loop: CASSLGLQEQYF. DNA for the CDR3: TGTGCCAGCAGCTTAGGGCTCCAGGAGCAGTATTTT. The chain uses TRBV11-2 and TRBJ2-3; no clear D gene. This CDR3 spans 12 amino acids. In germline, CDR1 is SGHAT, CDR2 FQNNGV. Between the trimmed V and J ends, which lost 1 base and 11 bases, there was a span of 10 bases.

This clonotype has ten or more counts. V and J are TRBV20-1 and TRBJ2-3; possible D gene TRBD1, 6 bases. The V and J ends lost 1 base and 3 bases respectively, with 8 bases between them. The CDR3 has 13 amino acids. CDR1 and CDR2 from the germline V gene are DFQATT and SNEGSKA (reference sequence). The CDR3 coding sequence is TGCAGTGCTAGAGCTACAGGGACAGATACGCAGTATTTT. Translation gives CSARATGTDTQYF.

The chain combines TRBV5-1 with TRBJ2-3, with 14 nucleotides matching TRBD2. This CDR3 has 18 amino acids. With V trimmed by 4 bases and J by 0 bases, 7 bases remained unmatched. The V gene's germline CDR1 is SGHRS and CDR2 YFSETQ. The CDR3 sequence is CASSRGTSGGGSTDTQYF. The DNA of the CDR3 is TGCGCCAGCAGCCGGGGGACTAGCGGGGGAGGTAGCACAGATACGCAGTATTTT.

Here the CDR3 reads CASSPPGLDFAKNIQYF. The CDR3 DNA reads TGTGCCAGCAGCCCCCCAGGTTTAGATTTCGCCAAAAACATTCAGTACTTC. V gene TRBV13 combines with J gene TRBJ2-4; D gene unclear. CDR1 is PRHDT and CDR2 is FYEKMQ in the germline V gene (reference sequence). The CDR3 spans 17 residues. V lost 5 bases, J lost 1 base, and 18 bases lay in between. Using reference TRBV13 and TRBJ2-4 for the parts outside the CDR3, the full variable domain is AAGVIQSPRHLIKEKRETATLKCYPIPRHDTVYWYQQGPGQDPQFLISFYEKMQSDKGSIPDRFSAQQFSDYHSELNMSSLELGDSALYFCASSPPGLDFAKNIQYFGAGTRLSVL.

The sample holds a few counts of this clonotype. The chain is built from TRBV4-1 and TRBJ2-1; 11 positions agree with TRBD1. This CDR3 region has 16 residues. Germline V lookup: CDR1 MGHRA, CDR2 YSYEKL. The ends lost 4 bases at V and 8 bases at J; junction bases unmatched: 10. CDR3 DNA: TGCGCCAGCAGCCGCTCCCGGGACAGGGGGTACGATGAGCAGTTCTTC. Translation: CASSRSRDRGYDEQFF.

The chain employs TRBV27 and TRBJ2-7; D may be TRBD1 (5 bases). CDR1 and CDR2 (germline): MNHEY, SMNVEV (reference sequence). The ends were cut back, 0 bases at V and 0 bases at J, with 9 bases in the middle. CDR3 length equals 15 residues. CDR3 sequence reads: CASSLSGASSYEQYF. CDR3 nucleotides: TGTGCCAGCAGTTTATCAGGGGCCTCCTCCTACGAGCAGTACTTC.

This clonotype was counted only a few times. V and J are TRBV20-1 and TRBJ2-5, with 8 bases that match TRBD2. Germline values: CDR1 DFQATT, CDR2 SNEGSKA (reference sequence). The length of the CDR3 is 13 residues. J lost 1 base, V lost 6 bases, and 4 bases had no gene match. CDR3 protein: CSAARGGQETQYF. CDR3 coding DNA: TGCAGTGCAGCCCGGGGGGGCCAAGAGACCCAGTACTTC.

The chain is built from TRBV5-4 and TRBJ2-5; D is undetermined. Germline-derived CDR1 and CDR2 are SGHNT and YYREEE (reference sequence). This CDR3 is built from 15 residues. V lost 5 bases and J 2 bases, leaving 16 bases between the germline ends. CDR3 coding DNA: TGTGCCAGCAGACCCCTTGGCGGTAGTCAAGAGACCCAGTACTTC. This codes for CASRPLGGSQETQYF.

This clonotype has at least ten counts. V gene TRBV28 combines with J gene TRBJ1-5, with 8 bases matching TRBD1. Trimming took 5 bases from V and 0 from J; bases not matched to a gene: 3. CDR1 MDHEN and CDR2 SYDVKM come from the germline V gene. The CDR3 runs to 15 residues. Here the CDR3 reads CASSMDRASNQPQHF. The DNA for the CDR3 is TGTGCCAGCAGTATGGACAGGGCTAGCAATCAGCCCCAGCATTTT.

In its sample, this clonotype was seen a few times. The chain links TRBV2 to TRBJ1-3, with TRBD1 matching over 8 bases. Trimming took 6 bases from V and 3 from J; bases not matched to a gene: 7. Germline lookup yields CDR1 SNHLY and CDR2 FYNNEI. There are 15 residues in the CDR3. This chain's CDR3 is CASRADRVFGNTIYF. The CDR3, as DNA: TGTGCCAGCAGAGCGGACAGGGTATTTGGAAACACCATATATTTT.

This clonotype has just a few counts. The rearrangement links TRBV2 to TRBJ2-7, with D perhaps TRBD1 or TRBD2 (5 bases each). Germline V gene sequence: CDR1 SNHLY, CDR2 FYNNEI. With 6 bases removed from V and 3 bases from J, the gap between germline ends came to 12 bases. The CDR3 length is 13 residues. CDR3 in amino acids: CASRRGSLYEQYF. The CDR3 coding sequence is TGTGCCAGCAGGAGGGGTTCCCTCTACGAGCAGTACTTC.